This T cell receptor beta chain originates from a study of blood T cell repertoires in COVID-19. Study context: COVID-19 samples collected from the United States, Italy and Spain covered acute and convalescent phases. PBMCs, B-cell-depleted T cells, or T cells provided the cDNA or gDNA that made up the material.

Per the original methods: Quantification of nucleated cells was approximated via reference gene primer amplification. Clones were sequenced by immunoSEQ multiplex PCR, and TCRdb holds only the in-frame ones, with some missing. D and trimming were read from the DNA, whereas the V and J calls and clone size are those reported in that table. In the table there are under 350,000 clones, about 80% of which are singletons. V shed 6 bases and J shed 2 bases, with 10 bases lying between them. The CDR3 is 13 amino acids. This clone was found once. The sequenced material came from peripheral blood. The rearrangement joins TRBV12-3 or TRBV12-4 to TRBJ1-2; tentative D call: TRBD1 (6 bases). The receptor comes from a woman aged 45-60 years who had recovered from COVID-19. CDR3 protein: CASRVTGNYGYTF. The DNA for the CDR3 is TGTGCCAGCAGGGTCACAGGGAACTATGGCTACACCTTC.